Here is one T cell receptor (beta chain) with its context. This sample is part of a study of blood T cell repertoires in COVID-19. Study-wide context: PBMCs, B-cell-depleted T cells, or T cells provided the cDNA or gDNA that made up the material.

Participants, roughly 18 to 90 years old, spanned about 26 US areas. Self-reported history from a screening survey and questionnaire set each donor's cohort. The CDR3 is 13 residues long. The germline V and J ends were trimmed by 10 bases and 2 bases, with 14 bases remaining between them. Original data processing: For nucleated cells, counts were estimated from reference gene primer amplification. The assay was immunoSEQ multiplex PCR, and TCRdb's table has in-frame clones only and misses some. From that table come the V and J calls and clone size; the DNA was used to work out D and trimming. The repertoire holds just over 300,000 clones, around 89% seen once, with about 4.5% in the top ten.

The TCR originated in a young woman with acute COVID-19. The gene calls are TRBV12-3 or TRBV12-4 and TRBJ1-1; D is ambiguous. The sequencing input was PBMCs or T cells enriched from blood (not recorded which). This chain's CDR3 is CANSGGGNTEAFF. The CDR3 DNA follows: TGTGCCAACTCAGGAGGCGGCAACACTGAAGCTTTCTTT.